A single T cell receptor (beta chain) is shown here with its context. The antigen remains unidentified. A junction end diverges from the germline sequence, so it may reflect a read error. The assay was immunoSEQ multiplex PCR, and TCRdb's table has in-frame clones only and misses some. The sample yields around 1.9 million clones, under 95% seen once. Naive CD8 isolation took CD45RO-negative cells positively selected for CCR7 and excluded terminally differentiated effector memory CD45RA+ cells. This specimen comes from a study of shared clonotypes between healthy human individuals. Study conclusions and caveats: Inspection by rarefaction showed sorted-subset sequencing to be incomplete despite large depth.

This CDR3 is 16 amino acids long. Germline assignment: CDR1 ENHRY and CDR2 SYGVKD. This sequence joins TRBV10-3 and TRBJ2-1, with 9 bases fitting TRBD1. Material for sequencing was naive CD8+ T cells from PBMCs. The sequence came from a man aged 18 to 35 in good health. Some clones in this sample may be carry-over from other donors' samples. CDR3 residues: CAIRETGGEQTNGQFF. The CDR3 DNA reads TGTGCCATCAGGGAGACAGGGGGAGAACAGACAAATGGGCAGTTCTTC.